The 27 T cell receptor beta chains reported below all come from one sample, sequenced in a study of blood T cell repertoires in COVID-19. The method was immunoSEQ multiplex PCR; TCRdb's version includes in-frame clones alone and lacks a portion of them. Of about 270,000 clones in the sample, around 89% were seen once. The sample was peripheral blood. The receptor set was obtained from a man between 60 and 70 years old who had recovered from COVID-19.

This clone has just one count. V and J are TRBV5-6 and TRBJ1-2; 8 bases agree with TRBD1. This CDR3 region has 14 residues. Germline trimming cut 5 bases from V and 5 bases from J; bases unmatched to any gene: 8. Germline CDR1 reads SGHDT; CDR2 reads YYEEEE. CDR3 amino acids: CASSPGQDFYGYTF. DNA of the CDR3: TGTGCCAGCAGTCCGGGACAGGATTTTTATGGCTACACCTTC.

The rearrangement joins TRBV11-3 to TRBJ1-2, with 11 bases fitting TRBD1. Germline V gene lookup returns CDR1 SGHNT and CDR2 YENEEA. The trim removed 4 bases at V and 4 bases at J, leaving 2 bases unmatched. The CDR3 loop spans 14 amino acids. CDR3 residues: CASSWDRGFYGYTF. In DNA form, the CDR3 reads TGTGCCAGCAGCTGGGACAGGGGGTTCTATGGCTACACCTTC.

V usage is TRBV10-1 and J usage is TRBJ2-3; 8 nucleotides match TRBD2. V lost 6 bases, J lost 5 bases, and 7 bases stayed unmatched. The length of the CDR3 is 14 residues. From germline, CDR1 is WNHNN and CDR2 SYGVQD (reference sequence). This CDR3 is CASRTAGGKDTQYF. As DNA, the CDR3 is TGCGCCAGCAGAACGGCGGGGGGTAAAGATACGCAGTATTTT.

The genes are TRBV5-4 and TRBJ2-3, with 9 bases fitting TRBD2. Germline V gene data show CDR1 as SGHNT and CDR2 as YYREEE (reference sequence). The trim removed 0 bases at V and 0 bases at J, leaving 11 bases unmatched. The length of the CDR3 is 19 residues. The CDR3 DNA sequence: TGTGCCAGCAGCTTGGTCTTGCGGTTAGCGGGGGCGAGCACAGATACGCAGTATTTT. As protein: CASSLVLRLAGASTDTQYF.

This clone was picked up one time. The chain is built from TRBV5-1 and TRBJ2-5; a possible D gene is TRBD1 (7 bases). From germline, CDR1 is SGHRS and CDR2 YFSETQ. The CDR3 extends over 16 amino acids. Trimming removed 0 bases from V and 2 bases from J, with 14 bases in between. CDR3: CASSLAVTGTQETQYF. The CDR3 DNA reads TGCGCCAGCAGCTTGGCCGTGACAGGGACTCAAGAGACCCAGTACTTC. Complete variable domain (other parts from reference TRBV5-1 and TRBJ2-5): KAGVTQTPRYLIKTRGQQVTLSCSPISGHRSVSWYQQTPGQGLQFLFEYFSETQRNKGNFPGRFSGRQFSNSRSEMNVSTLELGDSALYLCASSLAVTGTQETQYFGPGTRLLVL.

The chain is built from TRBV19 and TRBJ1-1; D unclear. Germline V gene data show CDR1 as LNHDA and CDR2 as SQIVND (reference sequence). Trimming removed 3 bases from V and 0 bases from J, with 5 bases in between. The CDR3 has 13 amino acids. The CDR3 loop is CASSIYLNTEAFF. The CDR3 nucleotides read TGTGCCAGTAGTATTTATCTGAACACTGAAGCTTTCTTT. Combining the CDR3 with reference TRBV19 and TRBJ1-1 gives the whole variable domain DGGITQSPKYLFRKEGQNVTLSCEQNLNHDAMYWYRQDPGQGLRLIYYSQIVNDFQKGDIAEGYSVSREKKESFPLTVTSAQKNPTAFYLCASSIYLNTEAFFGQGTRLTVV.

This clone was found once. The chain joins TRBV4-2 to TRBJ2-1, with a possible D match to TRBD1 (5 bases). Deletions cut 10 bases from V and 7 bases from J, with 20 bases between. Germline lookup yields CDR1 LGHNA and CDR2 YNFKEQ. This CDR3 spans 14 amino acids. CDR3 in amino acids: CANYLNRFLNEQFF. The CDR3 DNA follows: TGTGCCAACTATCTAAACAGGTTCCTAAATGAGCAGTTCTTC.

CDR3 nucleotide sequence: TGTGCCAGCAGTGATGGAGGTTTTAGTTTTGATGAAAAACTGTTTTTT. Encoded protein: CASSDGGFSFDEKLFF. The gene calls are TRBV25-1 and TRBJ1-4; D uncertain. Germline V gene lookup returns CDR1 MGHDK and CDR2 SYGVNS. The CDR3 extends over 16 amino acids. The germline V and J ends were trimmed by 3 bases and 6 bases, with 17 bases remaining between them.

CDR3 sequence (DNA): TGTGCCAGTAGTAATGAAGTGGGTAGCGGGGGACTAGCCAAAAACATTCAGTACTTC. Its translation is CASSNEVGSGGLAKNIQYF. The rearrangement joins TRBV19 to TRBJ2-4, with 9 bases that match TRBD2. The germline V gene encodes CDR1 LNHDA and CDR2 SQIVND (reference sequence). This CDR3 is 19 amino acids long. The V gene end was trimmed by 4 bases and the J gene end by 0 bases; junction bases not matched to a gene: 13.

J is TRBJ2-1 and V is TRBV20-1; 9 nucleotides match TRBD2. Germline V gene sequence: CDR1 DFQATT, CDR2 SNEGSKA (reference sequence). The CDR3 spans 15 residues. V shed 3 bases and J 5 bases; nucleotides not matched to a gene: 8. The CDR3: CSASLAGGPHNEQFF. The CDR3 region has the DNA TGCAGTGCTAGTTTGGCGGGGGGGCCCCACAATGAGCAGTTCTTC.

This clone was detected once. CDR3 loop: CASSSPGQGVAETQYF. The CDR3 region has the DNA TGTGCCAGCAGTTCCCCGGGACAGGGGGTTGCGGAGACCCAGTACTTC. The chain recombines TRBV27 with TRBJ2-5; 11 nucleotides match TRBD1. The CDR3 consists of 16 residues. Trimming cost V 4 bases and J 5 bases; bases outside gene matches: 9. Germline CDR1 and CDR2: MNHEY and SMNVEV (reference sequence).

V usage is TRBV19 and J usage is TRBJ1-4; D is uncertain. V lost 8 bases and J 11 bases, leaving 12 bases between the germline ends. This CDR3 comprises 11 residues. Germline loops: CDR1 LNHDA, CDR2 SQIVND (reference sequence). The CDR3 sequence: CASDGEGKLFF. CDR3 DNA: TGTGCCAGTGACGGGGAGGGCAAACTGTTTTTT.

This clone was observed once. V and J are TRBV30 and TRBJ2-5; D is unclear. Trimming removed 1 base from V and 9 bases from J, with 9 bases in between. The CDR3 is made up of 11 amino acids. Germline V gene lookup returns CDR1 GTSNPN and CDR2 SVGIG (reference sequence). CDR3 nucleotide sequence: TGTGCCTGGAGTGACGGAGCCCCCCAGTACTTC. It yields the protein CAWSDGAPQYF.

This chain uses TRBV27 with TRBJ1-2; TRBD1 agrees at 7 bases. The CDR3 spans 15 residues. The V gene end was trimmed by 5 bases and the J gene end by 4 bases; junction bases not matched to a gene: 10. Per germline, CDR1 MNHEY and CDR2 SMNVEV (reference sequence). In DNA, the CDR3 is TGTGCCAGCAGTCGACAAGCTCAGGGGGGCTATGGCTACACCTTC. Protein product: CASSRQAQGGYGYTF.

The chain combines TRBV12-3 or TRBV12-4 with TRBJ2-4, with a tentative D call TRBD2 (6 bases). This CDR3 is 13 amino acids long. The V end was cut by 6 bases, the J end by 5 bases, with 11 bases between. DNA of the CDR3: TGTGCCAGCAGGGAGGGGCCACAAAACATTCAGTACTTC. Amino acids: CASREGPQNIQYF.

The V and J genes are TRBV19 and TRBJ1-6, with D uncertain. CDR3 size: 15 residues. V lost 6 bases, J lost 6 bases, and 15 bases lay in between. From germline, CDR1 is LNHDA and CDR2 SQIVND (reference sequence). The CDR3 here is CASRDSPSANSPLHF. As DNA, the CDR3 is TGTGCCAGTAGGGACTCCCCTTCGGCTAATTCACCCCTCCACTTT.

J is TRBJ1-1 and V is TRBV6-2 or TRBV6-3, with D maybe TRBD1 (6 bases). The germline V gene has CDR1 MNHEY and CDR2 SVGEGT. The V end lost 0 bases, the J end lost 4 bases, and 12 bases lay between the germline ends. CDR3 size: 15 residues. The CDR3 reads CASSYSAGAVTEAFF. CDR3 sequence (DNA): TGTGCCAGCAGTTACTCCGCAGGGGCGGTCACTGAAGCTTTCTTT.

The CDR3 is CAISDITLPSGNTIYF. The CDR3 region has the DNA TGTGCCATCAGTGACATAACTCTACCCTCTGGAAACACCATATATTTT. V gene TRBV10-3 combines with J gene TRBJ1-3; D gene uncertain. The CDR3 length is 16 residues. V shed 3 bases and J shed 0 bases, with 12 bases lying between them. Germline CDR1 reads ENHRY; CDR2 reads SYGVKD.

There are a few counts of this clone. This chain links TRBV19 with TRBJ2-2; no clear D gene. The CDR3 sequence is 15 residues long. CDR1 and CDR2 from the germline V gene are LNHDA and SQIVND (reference sequence). V dropped 1 base and J dropped 7 bases, with 13 bases sitting between them. The CDR3 nucleotides read TGTGCCAGTAGTATAGTAATGGGCGCCGGCGGGGAGCTGTTTTTT. Protein sequence: CASSIVMGAGGELFF.

The CDR3 DNA reads TGTGCCAGCAGAGAAACCCGAACAGTAAGTGACTATGGCTACACCTTC. Protein: CASRETRTVSDYGYTF. This chain connects TRBV6-1 to TRBJ1-2, with D unclear. Per the germline V gene, CDR1 is MNHNS and CDR2 is SASEGT. The V end lost 6 bases, the J end lost 3 bases, and 20 bases lay between the germline ends. CDR3 length: 16 amino acids.

The chain is built from TRBV11-2 and TRBJ1-1; D not resolved. Germline V gene data show CDR1 as SGHAT and CDR2 as FQNNGV. This CDR3 is 15 amino acids long. V was clipped by 0 bases and J by 0 bases, with 8 bases between them. Here the CDR3 reads CASSLDNRLNTEAFF. DNA of the CDR3: TGTGCCAGCAGCTTAGATAACAGATTGAACACTGAAGCTTTCTTT. Drawing the rest from reference TRBV11-2 and TRBJ1-1, the complete variable domain is EAGVAQSPRYKIIEKRQSVAFWCNPISGHATLYWYQQILGQGPKLLIQFQNNGVVDDSQLPKDRFSAERLKGVDSTLKIQPAKLEDSAVYLCASSLDNRLNTEAFFGQGTRLTVV.

The V gene is TRBV9, the J gene TRBJ2-7; D may be TRBD2 (5 bases). The CDR3 totals 14 residues. V lost 0 bases, J lost 6 bases, and 13 bases lay in between. CDR1 is SGDLS and CDR2 is YYNGEE in the germline V gene. The DNA of the CDR3 is TGTGCCAGCAGCGTAGGGGGAGACTTGAGCGAGCAGTACTTC. Encoded protein: CASSVGGDLSEQYF. Full variable domain (missing parts from reference TRBV9 and TRBJ2-7): DSGVTQTPKHLITATGQRVTLRCSPRSGDLSVYWYQQSLDQGLQFLIQYYNGEERAKGNILERFSAQQFPDLHSELNLSSLELGDSALYFCASSVGGDLSEQYFGPGTRLTVT.

This sequence joins TRBV4-1 and TRBJ1-2; possible D gene TRBD1, 5 bases. CDR1 and CDR2 from the germline V gene are MGHRA and YSYEKL. The length of the CDR3 is 17 residues. V was trimmed by 0 bases and J by 3 bases, leaving 17 bases between them. The CDR3 DNA reads TGCGCCAGCAGCCAAGATATTACAGGCCCTTTTTACTATGGCTACACCTTC. Translated, it gives CASSQDITGPFYYGYTF.

The chain combines TRBV10-2 with TRBJ1-6; D gene ambiguous. The germline V and J ends were trimmed by 4 bases and 7 bases, with 14 bases remaining between them. Germline CDR1 reads WSHSY; CDR2 reads SAAADI. CDR3 length: 15 residues. The CDR3: CASSGGPRANSPLHF. DNA for the CDR3: TGCGCCAGCAGTGGAGGTCCGCGAGCGAATTCACCCCTCCACTTT.

The count of this clone is one. The chain employs TRBV18 and TRBJ1-1; no clear D. Trimming stripped 5 bases from V and 1 base from J, with 14 bases between. The CDR3 loop spans 15 amino acids. CDR1 and CDR2 from the germline V gene are KGHSH and LQKENI. The CDR3 DNA is TGTGCCAGCTCATCAGACTCGGTGGGGAACACTGAAGCTTTCTTT. It specifies CASSSDSVGNTEAFF. Looking up the rest from reference TRBV18 and TRBJ1-1 gives the full variable domain: NAGVMQNPRHLVRRRGQEARLRCSPMKGHSHVYWYRQLPEEGLKFMVYLQKENIIDESGMPKERFSAEFPKEGPSILRIQQVVRGDSAAYFCASSSDSVGNTEAFFGQGTRLTVV.

The chain combines TRBV24-1 with TRBJ1-4, with 7 bases fitting TRBD1. This CDR3 comprises 15 residues. V shed 5 bases, J shed 5 bases, and the junction held 7 bases outside the gene matches. Germline V gene data show CDR1 as KGHDR and CDR2 as SFDVKD. CDR3: CATSAGDSWNEKLFF. CDR3 sequence (DNA): TGTGCCACCAGTGCCGGGGACAGCTGGAATGAAAAACTGTTTTTT.

This clone has more than one count but fewer than ten. This rearrangement joins TRBV25-1 to TRBJ2-7; D unclear. V gave up 4 bases and J gave up 5 bases, with 15 bases separating them. The CDR3 is 14 residues long. CDR1 and CDR2 from the germline V gene are MGHDK and SYGVNS. CDR3 amino acids: CASSGPNPLDEQYF. The CDR3 coding sequence is TGTGCCAGCAGTGGGCCAAACCCCTTGGACGAGCAGTACTTC.